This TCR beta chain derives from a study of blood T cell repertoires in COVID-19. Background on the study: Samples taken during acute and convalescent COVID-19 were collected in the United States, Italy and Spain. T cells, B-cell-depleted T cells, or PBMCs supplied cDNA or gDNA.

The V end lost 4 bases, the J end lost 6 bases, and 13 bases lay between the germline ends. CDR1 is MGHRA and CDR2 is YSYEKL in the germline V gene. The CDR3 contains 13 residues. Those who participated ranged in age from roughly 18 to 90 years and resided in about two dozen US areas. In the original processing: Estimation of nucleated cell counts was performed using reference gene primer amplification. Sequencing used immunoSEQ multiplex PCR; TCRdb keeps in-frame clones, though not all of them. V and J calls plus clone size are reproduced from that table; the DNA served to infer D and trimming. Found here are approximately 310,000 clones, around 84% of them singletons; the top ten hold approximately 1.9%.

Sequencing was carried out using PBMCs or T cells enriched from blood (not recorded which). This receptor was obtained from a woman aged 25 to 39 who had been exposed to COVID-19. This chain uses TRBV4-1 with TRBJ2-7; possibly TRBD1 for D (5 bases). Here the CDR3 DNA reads TGCGCCAGCAGCCCCTGGGGCTCTTCCGAGCAGTACTTC. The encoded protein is CASSPWGSSEQYF.